The T cell receptor beta chain under discussion was sequenced for a study of regulatory T cells in long-lasting Graves disease (dated by TCRdb to about 2021). In the study overall: In the newly diagnosed Graves' disease group, patients had been taking antithyroid drugs for less than 3 months. Persistent Graves' disease patients were compared with newly diagnosed Graves' disease patients by peripheral blood TCR sequencing and RNA sequencing. The study was conducted in China and was registered as a clinical trial. TCR sequencing covered around 13 persistent and about 20 newly diagnosed Graves' disease patients, 33 samples in total. General findings and caveats noted by the study authors: As a limitation, the authors acknowledged that the small sample size may reduce accuracy. Sequencing and analysis were restricted to the TCR beta chain. Because the primary lesion, thyroid tissue, could not be accessed, the study looked at peripheral blood alone. Persistent patients shared more public clonotypes among themselves (2,741) than newly diagnosed patients did (roughly 910). Compared with newly diagnosed patients, patients with persistent Graves' disease had lower TCR Shannon entropy and fewer highly expanded clones, which suggests clonal expansion.

The sample's time point, from its label and the paper: newly diagnosed GD, antithyroid drugs for less than 3 months. For both TCR sequencing and RNA sequencing, RNA was extracted from PBMCs using TRIzol. Graves' disease was diagnosed according to American Thyroid Association guidelines. Patients were recruited from an endocrinology department in Xi'an, China. Each patient gave approximately 10 milliliters of peripheral blood, collected in an EDTA anticoagulant tube. Ficoll Paque Plus density gradient separation was used to isolate PBMCs, and no further T cell sorting was done. An Agilent 2100 Bioanalyzer and agarose gel were used to check RNA quality, and a NanoDrop 2000 was used to measure RNA concentration. Concerning this clonotype itself: What this receptor recognizes is not known. Qualities for individual bases were not recorded, and no much larger clone is one base off.

Library prep was done by multiplex PCR. This sample was sequenced with an Illumina HiSeq 4000. iRepertoire HTBI primers and Arm-PCR amplification of CDR3 regions were used to construct TCR beta libraries. PCR products were gel purified before sequencing. Per the original workflow: Gene usage analysis of CDR3 amino acid clonotypes relied on the approximately 68 TRBV and 14 TRBJ segments identified across samples. Filtered high-quality paired reads were merged into contigs using COPE and FqMerger. BLAST was used to align contigs to IMGT TRBV, TRBD and TRBJ reference genes, and CDR3 was defined according to IMGT. Any clonotype with a frequency above 0.1% was classified as a highly expanded clone. Shannon entropy was used to measure repertoire diversity, and the Gini coefficient was used to measure V-J evenness. A clonotype was considered public if more than one individual shared it. TCRdb itself trimmed the public reads at Q25 with fastp, ran MiXCR and retained productive beta chains. CDR3 protein duplicates are merged, each entry listing the most common genes and DNA. These V and J calls are TCRdb output, not the study's own analysis. This sample holds 400,000 to 500,000 distinct CDR3 sequences; around 15% were observed only once. Under 20% of the sample is in the top ten clones.

The same data also contributed to another study, on T cells in Graves' hyperthyroidism and ophthalmopathy. The second paper further reports: Graves' hyperthyroidism was defined as stable when no progression to ophthalmopathy occurred over 18 months of follow-up. Hyperthyroidism patients were aged 18 to 65 years and newly diagnosed, with disease duration of less than 2 months. Exclusion was applied to patients with uncontrolled infections, other autoimmune diseases, pregnancy or lactation. Diagnoses were established on the basis of clinical symptoms, serum thyroxine and TRAb, thyroid ultrasound, and orbital computed tomography. A first-round RT-PCR of the TCR CDR3 used the HTBI primer set with the Qiagen OneStep RT-PCR kit. Most expanded thyroid clonotypes (frequency above 0.001) were also detected in blood, suggesting blood repertoires may reflect thyroid immune responses. A 13 V-J signature model separated ophthalmopathy from stable hyperthyroidism, with about 88% sensitivity and about 81% specificity in cross-validation and 80%/75% in testing. In validation, the model predicted progression to ophthalmopathy a median of roughly 6.2 months before onset, with about 67% sensitivity and roughly 72% specificity. TCR V-J signatures able to tell the groups apart were searched for in a discovery cohort of more than 90 patients, of whom about 40 had Graves' ophthalmopathy and roughly 58 had stable Graves' hyperthyroidism. Prospective prediction of ophthalmopathy was tested in an independent validation cohort of about 19 hyperthyroidism patients and 15 to 17 patients who later progressed to ophthalmopathy. The 75 to 100 discovery patients were randomly split 7:3 into training and test sets. The study also compared thyroid tissue and blood T-cell repertoires from a handful of Graves' hyperthyroidism patients. After sampling, hyperthyroidism patients received methimazole starting at 30 mg daily, and ophthalmopathy patients received high-dose intravenous methylprednisolone. The libraries were constructed in a second round of multiplex PCR and then size-selected and purified. Sequencing of the libraries was done on an Illumina HiSeq2000 using paired-end 100 bp reads. SOAPnuke was used to process the raw data, throwing out any read that contained adapters or uncalled bases, had a mean Phred below 15, or lacked an exact constant-primer or identifier match. High-quality paired reads were merged using COPE v1.2.5, and each unique nucleotide sequence was defined as a clonotype. Clonotypes were aligned to IMGT TRBV, TRBD and TRBJ reference segments using MiTCR v1.1. Only V-J combinations with frequency above 0.0001, covering roughly 99% of repertoires, were analysed. A TCS score was defined as the ratio between F50 (clonal expansion) and ExV (chaos), using BLOSUM62-based TCRdist between CDR3 peptides within each V-J. Welch's t-statistics and random forest reduced around 510 V-J features to about 13, which were used in a naive Bayes classifier (R e1071). Sample size was not statistically predetermined, and investigators were not blinded to group allocation. TCR Vbeta CDR3 sequencing of roughly 140 peripheral blood samples (around 45 ophthalmopathy, around 80 hyperthyroidism and around 17 progressor patients) is reported in the paper.

The TCR originated in a woman in her fifties or sixties with Graves disease. Donor details come from another sample of the same person, matched by shared clones. This specimen consisted of peripheral blood mononuclear cells (PBMCs), obtained at new diagnosis, from a patient treated with antithyroid drugs.

Here the CDR3 is given as CASSLVPRETQYF. In nucleotides, the sequence is TGCGCCAGCAGCCTCGTCCCCCGAGAGACCCAGTACTTC. The chain employs TRBV5-1 and TRBJ2-5; the D gene is unclear. From the cysteine through the phenylalanine, the CDR3 covers 13 amino acids. Here the CDR3 DNA is all that survives: 39 bases in frame from base 1. The V and J ends are trimmed by 4 bases and 4 bases, leaving 11 bases between them. Via the germline V gene, CDR1 is SGHRS and CDR2 YFSETQ.